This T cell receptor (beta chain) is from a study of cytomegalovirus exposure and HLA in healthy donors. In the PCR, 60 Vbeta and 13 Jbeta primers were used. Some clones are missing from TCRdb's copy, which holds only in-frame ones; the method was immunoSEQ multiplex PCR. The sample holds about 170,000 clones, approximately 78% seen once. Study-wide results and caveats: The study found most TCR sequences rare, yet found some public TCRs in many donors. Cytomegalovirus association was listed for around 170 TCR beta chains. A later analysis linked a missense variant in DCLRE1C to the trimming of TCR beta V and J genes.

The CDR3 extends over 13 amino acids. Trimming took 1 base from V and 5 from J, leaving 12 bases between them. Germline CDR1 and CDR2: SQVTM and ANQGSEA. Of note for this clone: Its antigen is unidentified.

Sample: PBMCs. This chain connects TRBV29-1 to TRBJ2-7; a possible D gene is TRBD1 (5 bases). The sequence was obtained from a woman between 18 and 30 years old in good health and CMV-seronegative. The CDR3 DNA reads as TGCAGCGTTGAAGGCCCGGACATCCACGAGCAGTACTTC. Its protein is CSVEGPDIHEQYF.